The 12 T cell receptor beta chains given below trace back to one sample, sequenced in a study of blood T cells in healthy people across ages. Next came a second PCR, run for 7 to 11 cycles, which used a sample-barcoded 5' primer along with a J-beta primer mix. Using its own MiXCR run on the 5' RACE reads, TCRdb lists one record per CDR3 protein. The sample lists 1,300,000 or so distinct CDR3 sequences; around 59% were seen once. Source material: blood. Receptors were obtained from a young man in good health.

The chain couples TRBV7-9 to TRBJ2-7, with D perhaps TRBD2 (5 bases). The CDR3 loop spans 17 amino acids. The germline CDR1 and CDR2 sequences are SEHNR and FQNEAQ (reference sequence). Deletions cut 0 bases from V and 4 bases from J, with 19 bases between. This chain's CDR3 is CASSLAEGGPQRYEQYF. The CDR3, as DNA: TGTGCCAGCAGCTTAGCGGAAGGAGGTCCCCAAAGGTACGAGCAGTACTTC. Together with reference TRBV7-9 and TRBJ2-7, the CDR3 gives the full variable domain: DTGVSQNPRHKITKRGQNVTFRCDPISEHNRLYWYRQTLGQGPEFLTYFQNEAQLEKSRLLSDRFSAERPKGSFSTLEIQRTEQGDSAMYLCASSLAEGGPQRYEQYFGPGTRLTVT.

The rearrangement links TRBV15 to TRBJ1-1, with D possibly matching TRBD1 (5 bases). CDR1 is LNHNV and CDR2 is YYDKDF in the germline V gene (reference sequence). V shed 3 bases and J shed 4 bases, with 12 bases lying between them. This CDR3 has 14 amino acids. CDR3 DNA: TGTGCCACCAGCAGGCACAGGAGCGGCACTGAAGCTTTCTTT. The encoded protein is CATSRHRSGTEAFF.

The chain uses TRBV5-1 and TRBJ2-7, with TRBD2 identical over 11 bases. From germline, CDR1 is SGHRS and CDR2 YFSETQ. The junction had 6 bases not matched to a gene; V was cut back by 0 bases and J by 4 bases. The CDR3 contains 16 residues. The DNA of the CDR3 is TGCGCCAGCAGCTTGGCCACCGGGACTAGCGGTTACGAGCAGTACTTC. It translates to CASSLATGTSGYEQYF.

This clonotype turned up a few times. The chain joins TRBV29-1 to TRBJ2-4; TRBD1 might be the D (5 bases). The length of the CDR3 is 15 residues. Germline-derived CDR1 and CDR2 are SQVTM and ANQGSEA. Deletions cut 0 bases from V and 2 bases from J, with 11 bases between. CDR3 sequence reads: CSVEEQDDSKNIQYF. The CDR3 region has the DNA TGCAGCGTTGAAGAACAGGACGATTCCAAAAACATTCAGTACTTC.

V is TRBV4-3 and J is TRBJ2-7; either TRBD1 or TRBD2 may supply D (7 bases each). Germline V gene lookup returns CDR1 LGHNA and CDR2 YSLEER. The CDR3 loop spans 16 amino acids. V gave up 0 bases and J gave up 3 bases, with 15 bases separating them. The CDR3: CASSQEPGQRGYEQYF. The CDR3 bases are TGCGCCAGCAGCCAAGAGCCGGGACAGCGGGGCTACGAGCAGTACTTC.

In its sample, this clonotype was seen once. The chain's CDR3 is CSAREDSPLDYYQPQHF. As DNA, the CDR3 is TGCAGTGCTAGAGAGGACTCTCCGTTGGATTATTATCAGCCCCAGCATTTT. The chain has TRBV20-1 and TRBJ1-5; D is ambiguous. This CDR3 region has 17 residues. Trimming pared 0 bases from V and 5 bases from J, leaving 20 bases between. CDR1 DFQATT and CDR2 SNEGSKA come from the germline V gene (reference sequence).

V and J are TRBV3-1 and TRBJ2-5; TRBD2 agrees at 13 bases. The CDR3 covers 15 residues. Germline CDR1 is LGHDT and CDR2 is YNNKEL (reference sequence). After removal of 6 bases from V and 11 bases from J, the junction contained 12 bases not matched to a gene. This CDR3 is CASRLAGGPGNEQYF. CDR3 DNA: TGTGCCAGCAGACTAGCGGGAGGGCCGGGCAATGAGCAGTACTTC.

The chain is built from TRBV20-1 and TRBJ1-4, with D perhaps TRBD1 (6 bases). Trimming pared 6 bases from V and 1 base from J, leaving 18 bases between. Germline V gene sequence: CDR1 DFQATT, CDR2 SNEGSKA (reference sequence). The CDR3 is 16 amino acids. CDR3 nucleotides: TGCAGTGCCCCCTTGGACAGAGACCTAACTAATGAAAAACTGTTTTTT. This codes for CSAPLDRDLTNEKLFF.

The CDR3 coding sequence is TGCAGTGCTATGACAGCGCTACCCACTAGCACAGATACGCAGTATTTT. This encodes CSAMTALPTSTDTQYF. This chain uses TRBV20-1 with TRBJ2-3, with D perhaps matching TRBD1 (5 bases). This CDR3 has 16 amino acids. The V end lost 4 bases, the J end lost 0 bases, and 17 bases lay between the germline ends. CDR1 and CDR2 from the germline V gene are DFQATT and SNEGSKA (reference sequence).

The rearrangement uses TRBV29-1 and TRBJ1-2; D ambiguous. This CDR3 region has 11 residues. Trimming took 1 base from V and 8 from J, leaving 8 bases between them. Germline CDR1 is SQVTM and CDR2 is ANQGSEA. The DNA of the CDR3 is TGCAGCGTTGAAGGGGTTCGAGGCTACACCTTC. This sequence encodes CSVEGVRGYTF.

This clonotype was seen a handful of times. This rearrangement joins TRBV6-2 or TRBV6-3 to TRBJ2-5; no definite D call. This CDR3 is built from 15 residues. Trimming shortened V by 2 bases and J by 5 bases, and 15 bases separated the two germline ends. The germline V gene encodes CDR1 MNHEY and CDR2 SVGEGT. The CDR3 loop is CASSYGRQLPETQYF. In nucleotides, the CDR3 is TGTGCCAGCAGTTACGGGCGGCAGCTCCCCGAGACCCAGTACTTC.

This chain uses TRBV10-3 with TRBJ2-7, with 7 bases aligning to TRBD1. V gave up 6 bases and J gave up 5 bases; unmatched junction bases: 16. The length of the CDR3 is 16 residues. Germline assignment: CDR1 ENHRY and CDR2 SYGVKD. The CDR3 spells CAISAPGGSFIDEQYF. CDR3 DNA: TGTGCCATCAGCGCCCCAGGGGGTTCTTTCATCGACGAGCAGTACTTC.